Shown below are 17 T cell receptor beta chains from a single sample sequenced in a study of blood T cell repertoires in COVID-19. Sequenced by immunoSEQ multiplex PCR; TCRdb stores in-frame clones only, minus some. The sample lists roughly 43,000 clones; 90% were seen once. The sequencing sample was made of peripheral blood. These receptors were taken from a man aged 45 to 65 with active COVID-19.

This rearrangement joins TRBV4-3 to TRBJ1-2, with 7 positions matching TRBD1. Trimming removed 2 bases from V and 5 bases from J; junction bases left unmatched: 8. The CDR3 totals 15 residues. Germline CDR1 and CDR2: LGHNA and YSLEER. For the CDR3, the DNA is TGCGCCAGCAGCCAAAACCCGGGACAGATATATGGCTACACCTTC. This sequence encodes CASSQNPGQIYGYTF.

This CDR3 reads CASSNRDNSPLHF. The CDR3 bases are TGTGCCAGCAGCAACAGGGACAATTCACCCCTCCACTTT. V is TRBV6-5 and J is TRBJ1-6; D may be TRBD1 (6 bases). V was trimmed by 6 bases and J by 7 bases, leaving 10 bases between them. The CDR3 consists of 13 residues. Per germline, CDR1 MNHEY and CDR2 SVGAGI.

V and J are TRBV2 and TRBJ2-7; 7 bases line up with TRBD1. CDR1 is SNHLY, CDR2 FYNNEI, per germline. The CDR3 is made up of 14 amino acids. J lost 2 bases, V lost 6 bases, and 7 bases had no gene match. Here the CDR3 reads CASSVDRAPYEQYF. In nucleotides, the CDR3 is TGTGCCAGCAGCGTCGACAGGGCTCCCTACGAGCAGTACTTC.

The genes are TRBV15 and TRBJ2-1, with D possibly being TRBD2 (6 bases). Trimming removed 4 bases from V and 6 bases from J, with 16 bases in between. This CDR3 has 15 residues. CDR1 and CDR2 from the germline V gene are LNHNV and YYDKDF (reference sequence). DNA for the CDR3: TGTGCCACCAGCACCCGCGGGCAGGGAGGCAATGAGCAGTTCTTC. This encodes CATSTRGQGGNEQFF.

The V gene is TRBV15, the J gene TRBJ1-4, with D maybe TRBD1 (5 bases). Per germline, CDR1 LNHNV and CDR2 YYDKDF (reference sequence). Trimming stripped 0 bases from V and 11 bases from J, with 10 bases between. The CDR3 spans 13 residues. The chain's CDR3 is CATSREQVEKLFF. The CDR3 nucleotides are TGTGCCACCAGCAGAGAACAGGTCGAGAAACTGTTTTTT. The variable domain in full, with the rest retrieved from reference TRBV15 and TRBJ1-4, is DAMVIQNPRYQVTQFGKPVTLSCSQTLNHNVMYWYQQKSSQAPKLLFHYYDKDFNNEADTPDNFQSRRPNTSFCFLDIRSPGLGDTAMYLCATSREQVEKLFFGSGTQLSVL.

This clone was observed a few times. The rearrangement joins TRBV4-3 to TRBJ2-3, with TRBD1 identical over 8 bases. The junction had 9 bases not matched to a gene; V was cut back by 0 bases and J by 1 base. Germline CDR1 reads LGHNA; CDR2 reads YSLEER. This CDR3 is 18 amino acids long. CDR3: CASSQDLQGARGTDTQYF. CDR3 bases: TGCGCCAGCAGCCAAGACCTTCAGGGGGCGCGGGGCACAGATACGCAGTATTTT.

V gene TRBV20-1 combines with J gene TRBJ2-7; D is undetermined. The CDR3 sequence is 11 residues long. Germline-derived CDR1 and CDR2 are DFQATT and SNEGSKA (reference sequence). Trimming pared 6 bases from V and 3 bases from J, leaving 9 bases between. The CDR3 region has the DNA TGCAGTGCCCAGATTGGCTACGAGCAGTACTTC. It yields the protein CSAQIGYEQYF.

This clone is medium-sized in the sample. At the DNA level, this CDR3 is encoded by other sequences in the same sample as well. The V call is TRBV19, the J call TRBJ2-7; D might be TRBD1 (6 bases). The CDR3 totals 15 residues. Per the germline V gene, CDR1 is LNHDA and CDR2 is SQIVND (reference sequence). V lost 0 bases and J 5 bases, leaving 14 bases between the germline ends. CDR3 DNA sequence: TGTGCCAGTAGTATAGATCTATCCCGGGACAACGAGCAGTACTTC. Protein product: CASSIDLSRDNEQYF.

Written as DNA, the CDR3 is TGTGCCAGCAGTTACACGCAGGCTACTGAAGCTTTCTTT. Translating gives CASSYTQATEAFF. The genes are TRBV6-5 and TRBJ1-1; D not certain. Germline assignment: CDR1 MNHEY and CDR2 SVGAGI. The CDR3 has 13 amino acids. The V and J ends lost 2 bases and 5 bases respectively, with 9 bases between them.

This clone appeared a single time. The chain carries TRBV7-3 and TRBJ2-1; possible D gene TRBD1, 6 bases. The CDR3 runs 13 residues. The V gene's germline CDR1 is SGHTA and CDR2 FQGTGA. V lost 5 bases, J lost 9 bases, and 14 bases lay in between. CDR3: CASSASQGSEQFF. The DNA of the CDR3 is TGTGCCAGCAGCGCATCCCAGGGGTCTGAGCAGTTCTTC.

The chain has TRBV9 and TRBJ2-3, with 9 bases lining up with TRBD2. From germline, CDR1 is SGDLS and CDR2 YYNGEE. The CDR3 is 17 amino acids. Trimming at V came to 0 bases and at J to 3 bases, leaving 8 bases not matched to a gene. CDR3 protein: CASSVAGGGALTDTQYF. The CDR3 DNA is TGTGCCAGCAGCGTAGCCGGCGGGGGGGCCTTGACAGATACGCAGTATTTT.

The chain couples TRBV11-2 to TRBJ2-7; 7 nucleotides agree with TRBD1. The germline V gene has CDR1 SGHAT and CDR2 FQNNGV. The V segment lost 0 bases and the J segment 6 bases; nucleotides outside the gene matches: 8. This CDR3 has 15 amino acids. The chain's CDR3 is CASSLEPGGHREQYF. CDR3 DNA sequence: TGTGCCAGCAGCTTAGAGCCAGGGGGACACCGCGAGCAGTACTTC. Complete variable domain (other parts from reference TRBV11-2 and TRBJ2-7): EAGVAQSPRYKIIEKRQSVAFWCNPISGHATLYWYQQILGQGPKLLIQFQNNGVVDDSQLPKDRFSAERLKGVDSTLKIQPAKLEDSAVYLCASSLEPGGHREQYFGPGTRLTVT.

The chain links TRBV6-2 or TRBV6-3 to TRBJ1-5, with a tentative D call TRBD1 (6 bases). The CDR3 has 15 amino acids. CDR1 and CDR2 from the germline V gene are MNHEY and SVGEGT. Trimming shortened V by 2 bases and J by 4 bases, and 12 bases separated the two germline ends. CDR3 loop: CASSYRGGGNQPQHF. In DNA, the CDR3 is TGTGCCAGCAGTTACCGGGGGGGCGGGAATCAGCCCCAGCATTTT.

The V gene is TRBV19, the J gene TRBJ1-3; D might be TRBD1 (6 bases). Trimming stripped 6 bases from V and 2 bases from J, with 11 bases between. This CDR3 is 14 amino acids long. Looked up from germline, CDR1 is LNHDA and CDR2 is SQIVND (reference sequence). CDR3 DNA sequence: TGTGCCAGTAGACCGACAGGAGCTGGAAACACCATATATTTT. This encodes CASRPTGAGNTIYF. The full variable domain, with the rest looked up from reference TRBV19 and TRBJ1-3, is DGGITQSPKYLFRKEGQNVTLSCEQNLNHDAMYWYRQDPGQGLRLIYYSQIVNDFQKGDIAEGYSVSREKKESFPLTVTSAQKNPTAFYLCASRPTGAGNTIYFGEGSWLTVV.

The CDR3: CASSENLRDRNHGYTF. The CDR3 bases are TGTGCCAGCAGTGAAAACTTACGGGACAGGAATCATGGCTACACCTTC. The gene calls are TRBV2 and TRBJ1-2; TRBD1 aligns across 8 bases. CDR3 length equals 16 residues. Germline V gene lookup returns CDR1 SNHLY and CDR2 FYNNEI. V was pared by 2 bases and J by 6 bases, with 11 bases of the junction left unmatched.

J is TRBJ2-7 and V is TRBV11-2, with D perhaps given as TRBD1 or TRBD2 (5 bases each). Germline values: CDR1 SGHAT, CDR2 FQNNGV. CDR3 length: 16 amino acids. V was shortened by 5 bases and J by 0 bases, with 17 bases between the two germline ends. This chain's CDR3 is CASSLGAGRNSYEQYF. CDR3 bases: TGTGCCAGCAGCCTAGGGGCTGGGAGAAACTCCTACGAGCAGTACTTC.

The V call is TRBV6-6, the J call TRBJ2-1; 7 bases match TRBD1. The V and J ends lost 6 bases and 0 bases, in that order; junction bases with no gene match: 5. Germline loops: CDR1 MNHNY, CDR2 SVGAGI (reference sequence). This CDR3 is built from 15 residues. The CDR3 sequence is CASRTQGDSYNEQFF. In DNA, the CDR3 is TGTGCCAGCAGGACTCAGGGGGACTCCTACAATGAGCAGTTCTTC.